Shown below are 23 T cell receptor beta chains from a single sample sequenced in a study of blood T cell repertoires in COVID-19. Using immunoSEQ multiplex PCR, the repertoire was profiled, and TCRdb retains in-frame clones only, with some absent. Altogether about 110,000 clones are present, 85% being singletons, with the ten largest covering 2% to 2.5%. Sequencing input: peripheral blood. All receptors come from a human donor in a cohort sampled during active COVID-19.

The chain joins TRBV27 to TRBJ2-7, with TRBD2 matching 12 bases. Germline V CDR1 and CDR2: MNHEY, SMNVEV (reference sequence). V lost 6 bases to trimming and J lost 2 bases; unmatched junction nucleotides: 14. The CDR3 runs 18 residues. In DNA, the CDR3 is TGTGCCAGCAGCCTTGGGACTAGCGGGTCCCTGGGGCCCTACGAGCAGTACTTC. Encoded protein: CASSLGTSGSLGPYEQYF.

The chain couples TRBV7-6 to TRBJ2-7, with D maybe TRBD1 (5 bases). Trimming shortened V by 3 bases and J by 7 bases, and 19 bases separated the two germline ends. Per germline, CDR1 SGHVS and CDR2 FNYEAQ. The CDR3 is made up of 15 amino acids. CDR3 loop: CASSFAAGPMGEQYF. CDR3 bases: TGTGCCAGCAGCTTCGCGGCAGGGCCAATGGGGGAGCAGTACTTC. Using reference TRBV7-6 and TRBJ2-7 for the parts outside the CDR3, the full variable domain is GAGVSQSPRYKVTKRGQDVALRCDPISGHVSLYWYRQALGQGPEFLTYFNYEAQQDKSGLPNDRFSAERPEGSISTLTIQRTEQRDSAMYRCASSFAAGPMGEQYFGPGTRLTVT.

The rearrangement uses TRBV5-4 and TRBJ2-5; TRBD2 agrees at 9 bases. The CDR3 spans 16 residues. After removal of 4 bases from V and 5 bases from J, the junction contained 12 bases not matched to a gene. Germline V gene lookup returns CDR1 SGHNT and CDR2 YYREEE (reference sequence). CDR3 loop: CASSPSGAIGGETQYF. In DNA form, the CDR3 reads TGTGCCAGCAGCCCTAGCGGGGCGATTGGAGGGGAGACCCAGTACTTC. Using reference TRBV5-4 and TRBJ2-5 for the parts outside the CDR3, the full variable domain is ETGVTQSPTHLIKTRGQQVTLRCSSQSGHNTVSWYQQALGQGPQFIFQYYREEENGRGNFPPRFSGLQFPNYSSELNVNALELDDSALYLCASSPSGAIGGETQYFGPGTRLLVL.

The DNA for the CDR3 is TGTGCCAGCAGCCAAGGGGTCACGCGGTCGTCCCTCCACTTT. It codes for CASSQGVTRSSLHF. The V and J genes are TRBV3-1 (or the pseudogene TRBV3-2) and TRBJ1-6; D call uncertain. Trimming shortened V by 1 base and J by 14 bases, and 15 bases separated the two germline ends. CDR3 length: 14 amino acids. Germline V gene lookup returns CDR1 LGHDT and CDR2 YNNKEL (reference sequence).

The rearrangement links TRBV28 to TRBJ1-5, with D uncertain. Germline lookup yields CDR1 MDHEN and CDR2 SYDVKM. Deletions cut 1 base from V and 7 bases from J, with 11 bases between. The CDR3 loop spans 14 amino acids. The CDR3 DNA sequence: TGTGCCAGCAGTTTATACGAGGTTAGGCAGCCCCAGCATTTT. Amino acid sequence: CASSLYEVRQPQHF.

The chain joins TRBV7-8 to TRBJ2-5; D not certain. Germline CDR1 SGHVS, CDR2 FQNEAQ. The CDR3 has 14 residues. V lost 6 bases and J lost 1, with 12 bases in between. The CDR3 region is CASRKDWPQETQYF. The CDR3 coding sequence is TGTGCCAGCAGAAAAGACTGGCCCCAAGAGACCCAGTACTTC.

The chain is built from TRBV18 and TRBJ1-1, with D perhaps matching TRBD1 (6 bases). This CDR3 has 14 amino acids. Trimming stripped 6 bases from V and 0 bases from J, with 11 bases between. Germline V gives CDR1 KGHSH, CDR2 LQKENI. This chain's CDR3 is CASSFDRLNTEAFF. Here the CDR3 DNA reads TGTGCCAGCTCGTTTGACAGGTTGAACACTGAAGCTTTCTTT.

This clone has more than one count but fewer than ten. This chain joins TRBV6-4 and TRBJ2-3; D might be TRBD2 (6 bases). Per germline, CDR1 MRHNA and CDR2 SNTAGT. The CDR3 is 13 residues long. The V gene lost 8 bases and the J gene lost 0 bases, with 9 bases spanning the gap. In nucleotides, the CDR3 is TGTGCCAGCTCGAGCGGGAGCACAGATACGCAGTATTTT. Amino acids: CASSSGSTDTQYF.

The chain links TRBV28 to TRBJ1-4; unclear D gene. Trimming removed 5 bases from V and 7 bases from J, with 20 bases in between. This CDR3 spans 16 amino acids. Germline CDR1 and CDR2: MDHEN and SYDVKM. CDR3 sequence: CASSGPTVQGGEKLFF. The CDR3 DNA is TGTGCCAGCAGTGGGCCGACGGTTCAAGGTGGTGAAAAACTGTTTTTT.

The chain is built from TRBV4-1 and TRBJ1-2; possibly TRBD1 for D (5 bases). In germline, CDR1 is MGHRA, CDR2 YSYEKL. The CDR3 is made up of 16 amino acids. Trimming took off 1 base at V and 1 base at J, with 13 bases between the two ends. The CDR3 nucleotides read TGCGCCAGCAGCCAAGGGAGGGGTCCTCTTAACTATGGCTACACCTTC. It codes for CASSQGRGPLNYGYTF.

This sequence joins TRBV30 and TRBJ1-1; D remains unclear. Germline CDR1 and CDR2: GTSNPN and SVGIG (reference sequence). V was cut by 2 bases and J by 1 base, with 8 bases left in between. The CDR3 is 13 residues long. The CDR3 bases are TGTGCCTGGAGTCCCATCAGGAACACTGAAGCTTTCTTT. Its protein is CAWSPIRNTEAFF.

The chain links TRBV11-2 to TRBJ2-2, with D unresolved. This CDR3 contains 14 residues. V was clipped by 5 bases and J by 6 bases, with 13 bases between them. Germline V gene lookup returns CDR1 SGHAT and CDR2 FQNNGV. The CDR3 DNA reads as TGTGCCAGCAGCCCCACTCGAGGTTCCGGGGAGCTGTTTTTT. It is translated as CASSPTRGSGELFF. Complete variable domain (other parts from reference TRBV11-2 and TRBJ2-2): EAGVAQSPRYKIIEKRQSVAFWCNPISGHATLYWYQQILGQGPKLLIQFQNNGVVDDSQLPKDRFSAERLKGVDSTLKIQPAKLEDSAVYLCASSPTRGSGELFFGEGSRLTVL.

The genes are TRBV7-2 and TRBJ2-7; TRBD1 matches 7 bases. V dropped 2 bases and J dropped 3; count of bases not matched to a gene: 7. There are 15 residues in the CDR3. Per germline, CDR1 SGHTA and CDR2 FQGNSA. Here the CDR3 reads CASSLTGTARYEQYF. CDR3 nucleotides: TGTGCCAGCAGCTTAACCGGGACAGCGCGCTACGAGCAGTACTTC.

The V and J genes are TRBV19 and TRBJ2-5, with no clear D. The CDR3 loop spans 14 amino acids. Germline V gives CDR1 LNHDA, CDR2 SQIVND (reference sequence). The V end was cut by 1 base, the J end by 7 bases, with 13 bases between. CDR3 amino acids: CASSIVPATGTQYF. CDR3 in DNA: TGTGCCAGTAGTATAGTCCCGGCCACGGGGACCCAGTACTTC. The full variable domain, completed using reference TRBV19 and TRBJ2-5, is DGGITQSPKYLFRKEGQNVTLSCEQNLNHDAMYWYRQDPGQGLRLIYYSQIVNDFQKGDIAEGYSVSREKKESFPLTVTSAQKNPTAFYLCASSIVPATGTQYFGPGTRLLVL.

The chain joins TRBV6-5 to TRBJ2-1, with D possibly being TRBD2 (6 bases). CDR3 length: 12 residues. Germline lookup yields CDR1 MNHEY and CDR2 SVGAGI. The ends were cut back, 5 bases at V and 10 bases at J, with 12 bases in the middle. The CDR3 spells CASSPLLAEQFF. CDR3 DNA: TGTGCCAGCAGTCCACTCCTAGCGGAGCAGTTCTTC.

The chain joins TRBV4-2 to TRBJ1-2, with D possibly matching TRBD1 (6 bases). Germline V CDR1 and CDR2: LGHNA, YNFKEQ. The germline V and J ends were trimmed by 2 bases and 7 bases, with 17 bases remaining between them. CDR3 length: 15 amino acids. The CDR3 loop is CASSQTLGGVGGYTF. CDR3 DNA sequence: TGTGCCAGCAGCCAAACCTTAGGGGGGGTGGGTGGCTACACCTTC.

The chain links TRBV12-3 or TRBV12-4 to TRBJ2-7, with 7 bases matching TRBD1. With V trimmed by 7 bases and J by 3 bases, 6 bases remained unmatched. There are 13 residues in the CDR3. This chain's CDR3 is CASNLGQLYEQYF. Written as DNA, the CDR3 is TGTGCCAGCAACTTGGGACAGCTCTACGAGCAGTACTTC.

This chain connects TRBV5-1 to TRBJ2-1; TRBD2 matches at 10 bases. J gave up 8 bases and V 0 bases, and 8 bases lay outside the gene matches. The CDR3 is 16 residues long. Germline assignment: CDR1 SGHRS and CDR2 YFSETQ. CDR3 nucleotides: TGCGCCAGCAGCTTGGTGGGTCTAGCGGGAGCGGATGAGCAGTTCTTC. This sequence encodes CASSLVGLAGADEQFF.

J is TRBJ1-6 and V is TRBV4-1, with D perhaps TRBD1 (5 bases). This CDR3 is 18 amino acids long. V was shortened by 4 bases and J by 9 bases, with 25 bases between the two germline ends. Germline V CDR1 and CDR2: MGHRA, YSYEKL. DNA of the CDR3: TGCGCCAGCAGCCCTTTGGCCAGGACACCGAAGCGAGCTTCACCCCTCCACTTT. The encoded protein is CASSPLARTPKRASPLHF.

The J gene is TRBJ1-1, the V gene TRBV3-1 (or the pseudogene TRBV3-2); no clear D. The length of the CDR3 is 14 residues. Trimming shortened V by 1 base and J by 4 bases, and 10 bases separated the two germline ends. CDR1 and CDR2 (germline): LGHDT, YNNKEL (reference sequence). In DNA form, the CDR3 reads TGTGCCAGCAGCCAAGTTCTCGGGAGCACTGAAGCTTTCTTT. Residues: CASSQVLGSTEAFF.

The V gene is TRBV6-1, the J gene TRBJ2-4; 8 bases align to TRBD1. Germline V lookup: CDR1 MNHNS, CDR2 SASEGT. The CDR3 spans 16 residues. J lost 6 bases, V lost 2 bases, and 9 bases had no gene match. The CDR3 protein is CASSEWSGGLGNIQYF. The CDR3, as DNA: TGTGCCAGCAGTGAATGGTCAGGGGGCCTGGGAAACATTCAGTACTTC.

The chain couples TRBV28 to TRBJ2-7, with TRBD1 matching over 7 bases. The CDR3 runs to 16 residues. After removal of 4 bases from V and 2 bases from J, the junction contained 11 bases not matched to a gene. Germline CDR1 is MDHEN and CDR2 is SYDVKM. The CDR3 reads CASSSPAGGTTYEQYF. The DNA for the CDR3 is TGTGCCAGCAGTTCACCAGCAGGGGGTACAACCTACGAGCAGTACTTC.

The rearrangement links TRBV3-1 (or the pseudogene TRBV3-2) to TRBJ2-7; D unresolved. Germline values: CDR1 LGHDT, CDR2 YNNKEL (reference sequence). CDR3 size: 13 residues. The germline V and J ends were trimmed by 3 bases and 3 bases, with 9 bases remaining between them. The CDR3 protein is CASSHFTDYEQYF. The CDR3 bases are TGTGCCAGCAGCCACTTCACAGACTACGAGCAGTACTTC.